The sequence of this T cell receptor (beta chain) was determined in a study of T cell clonotyping in hematopoietic cell transplantation (dated by TCRdb to the early 2020s). Regarding the research as a whole: In the study, 135 blood samples were gathered from a few dozen consecutive transplant recipients and their related donors. Recruitment of patients was conducted between late 2015 and January 2017, and follow-up was continued until late 2020 or death.

Blood samples for TCR beta sequencing were provided by related transplant donors. Nuclei Lysis Solution was used to extract genomic DNA from fresh or cryopreserved unfractionated peripheral blood mononuclear cells. General study outcomes and caveats: The sample size was limited, and because cells were not sorted, the contributions of CD4 and CD8 repertoires could not be separated. Broader TCR repertoire diversity after transplant was predicted by Inverse Simpson Index values from donors and from recipients before transplant. Just a small fraction of recipient repertoires overlapped with donor repertoires, and more than 95% appeared de novo at the given depth. After transplant, TCR diversity in recipients dropped, and pathologically expanded clonotypes climbed progressively between day 30 and day 180.

As concerns this clone: Its antigen is unknown. Base qualities were left out, and no much larger clone turns up one base away.

TCR beta CDR3 regions were amplified from genomic DNA with the immunoSEQ assay, a bias-controlled multiplex PCR using V- and J-specific primers. A second PCR step added a proprietary barcode and Illumina adapter sequences to the CDR3 amplicons. CDR3 libraries were sequenced on an Illumina MiSeq instrument. On the authors' methods: Export and quality control were done with immunoSEQ Analyzer 3.0, while downstream analyses used R Bioconductor and Immunarch. Only productive rearrangements in the normalized downsampled data set were used to calculate repertoire metrics. In the normalized cohort, a clonotype counted as pathologically expanded if the clonotype was larger than 5 templates. The Inverse Simpson Index served as the measure of repertoire diversity. To capture all clonotypes, CMV-specificity analyses were performed on the non-normalized data set. Drawn from immuneACCESS, this table holds only the in-frame rearrangements with V and J called that TCRdb kept. Clones are partly lost; checked studies trace under half to an unresolved V gene and leave the rest unexplained. V and J calls and clone size follow that table, whereas D and trimming were derived from the DNA. Present in this sample are 28,000 or so clones, under 97% of which were seen just once. The ten largest clones represent about 1.3% of the sample.

Unmatched junction bases come to 15, with V trimmed by 7 bases and J by 4 bases. CDR1 SGHTA and CDR2 FQGNSA are derived from the germline V gene. Inclusive of the bounding cysteine and phenylalanine, the CDR3 is 17 residues long. This entry keeps only the CDR3 DNA: 51 bases, framed from base 1. The TCR originated in a man aged 45-65 years in good health. Some clones in this sample may be carry-over from other donors' samples. The sample comprised peripheral blood mononuclear cells. This chain joins TRBV7-2 to TRBJ2-7, with 11 junctional bases fitting TRBD1. In nucleotides, the sequence is TGTGCCAGCAACGAACCTTTTGGGACAGGGGGTTCATACGAGCAGTACTTC. This codes for CASNEPFGTGGSYEQYF.